This T cell receptor (beta chain) is drawn from a study of blood T cell repertoires in COVID-19. Across the study: Samples of COVID-19 (acute and convalescent) were obtained from the United States, Italy and Spain. The cDNA or gDNA used as material had been derived from T cells, B-cell-depleted T cells, or PBMCs.

Authors' data handling: Estimates of nucleated cell counts were drawn from the amplification of reference gene primers. Method: immunoSEQ multiplex PCR; TCRdb's copy keeps in-frame clones and lacks some. That table gives V, J and clone size, and the DNA gave D and trimming. The sample contains roughly 70,000 clones, 70% to 90% of which appear only once. The sequence was obtained from a woman aged 80 or older with active COVID-19. The sequenced material came from peripheral blood.

CDR3 sequence: CASRPSTGGVYEQYF. The DNA of the CDR3 is TGTGCCAGCAGGCCAAGCACCGGGGGGGTCTACGAGCAGTACTTC. The chain employs TRBV6-5 and TRBJ2-7, with 8 positions matching TRBD2. CDR3 length: 15 residues. CDR1 and CDR2 from the germline V gene are MNHEY and SVGAGI. V gave up 6 bases and J gave up 3 bases; unmatched junction bases: 10.